This TCR beta chain came from a study of blood T cell repertoires in COVID-19. Germline V gives CDR1 MGHRA, CDR2 YSYEKL. The V end lost 4 bases, the J end lost 4 bases, and 23 bases lay between the germline ends. This CDR3 is 17 amino acids long. The data were produced by immunoSEQ multiplex PCR, yet TCRdb's version contains in-frame clones alone and is incomplete. Counted here are fewer than 250,000 clones, about 93% occurring once; the ten biggest clones make up 0.8% to 0.95%. The rearrangement links TRBV4-1 to TRBJ2-7; tentatively, D is TRBD2 (8 bases). Sequenced material: peripheral blood. This sequence was found in a man aged 25-45 years with COVID-19, enrolled during active disease. DNA for the CDR3: TGCGCCAGCAGCCTACAACCAGGGGGACTAGGGGGTTACGAGCAGTACTTC. Encoded protein: CASSLQPGGLGGYEQYF.